Here is one TCR beta chain with its context. Its antigen is not identified. This sample was taken from a study of cytomegalovirus exposure and HLA in healthy donors. Produced via immunoSEQ multiplex PCR; TCRdb's table is partial and in-frame only. The table lists roughly 80,000 clones, roughly 95% of them singletons. Study-wide points: Within the 130 or so validation repertoires, first-cohort TCR clusters tended to co-occur, according to a later analysis.

Sequencing was performed on PBMCs. The source of this sequence is a woman younger than 35 in good health and CMV-seropositive.

The CDR3 loop reads CATRTSGSPNTGELFF. The CDR3 DNA reads as TGTGCCACCCGGACTAGCGGGAGCCCCAACACCGGGGAGCTGTTTTTT. The V gene is TRBV5-4, the J gene TRBJ2-2, with 13 bases matching TRBD2. The germline CDR1 and CDR2 sequences are SGHNT and YYREEE (reference sequence). This CDR3 comprises 16 residues. The J segment lost 2 bases and the V segment lost 9 bases, leaving 7 bases of the junction unmatched.